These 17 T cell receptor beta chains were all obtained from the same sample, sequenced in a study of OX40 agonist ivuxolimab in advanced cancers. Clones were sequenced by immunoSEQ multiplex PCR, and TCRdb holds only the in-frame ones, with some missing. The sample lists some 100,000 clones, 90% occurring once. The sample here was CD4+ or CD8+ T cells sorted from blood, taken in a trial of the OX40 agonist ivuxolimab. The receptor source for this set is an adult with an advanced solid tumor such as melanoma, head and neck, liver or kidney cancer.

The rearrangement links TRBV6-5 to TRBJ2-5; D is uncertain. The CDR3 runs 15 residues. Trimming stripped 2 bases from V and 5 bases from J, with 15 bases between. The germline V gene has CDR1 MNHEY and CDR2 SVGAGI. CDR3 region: CASSYRLSSGETQYF. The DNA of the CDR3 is TGTGCCAGCAGTTACCGGTTATCCTCCGGGGAGACCCAGTACTTC.

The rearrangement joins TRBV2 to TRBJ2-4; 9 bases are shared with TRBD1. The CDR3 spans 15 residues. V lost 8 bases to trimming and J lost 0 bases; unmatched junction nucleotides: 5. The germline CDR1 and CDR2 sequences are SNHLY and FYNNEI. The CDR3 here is CASGDRASAKNIQYF. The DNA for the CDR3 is TGTGCCAGCGGGGACAGGGCGTCAGCCAAAAACATTCAGTACTTC.

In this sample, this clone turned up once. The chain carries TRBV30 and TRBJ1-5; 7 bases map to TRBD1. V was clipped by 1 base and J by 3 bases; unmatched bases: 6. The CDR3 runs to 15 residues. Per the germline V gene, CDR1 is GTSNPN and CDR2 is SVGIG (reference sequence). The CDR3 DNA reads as TGTGCCTGGAGTGGACAGGGCGGATTCAATCAGCCCCAGCATTTT. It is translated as CAWSGQGGFNQPQHF.

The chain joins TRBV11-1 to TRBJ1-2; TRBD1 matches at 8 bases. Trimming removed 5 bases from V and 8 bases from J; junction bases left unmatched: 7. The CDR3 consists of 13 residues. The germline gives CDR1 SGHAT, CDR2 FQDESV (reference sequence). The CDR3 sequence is CASSPDRASGYTF. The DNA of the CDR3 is TGTGCCAGCAGCCCGGACAGGGCGAGCGGCTACACCTTC.

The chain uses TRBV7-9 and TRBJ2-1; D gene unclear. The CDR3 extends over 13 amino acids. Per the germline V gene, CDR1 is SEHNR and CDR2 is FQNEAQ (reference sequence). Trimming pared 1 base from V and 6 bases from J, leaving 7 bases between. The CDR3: CASSLGGGNEQFF. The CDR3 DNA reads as TGTGCCAGCAGCTTAGGCGGCGGCAATGAGCAGTTCTTC.

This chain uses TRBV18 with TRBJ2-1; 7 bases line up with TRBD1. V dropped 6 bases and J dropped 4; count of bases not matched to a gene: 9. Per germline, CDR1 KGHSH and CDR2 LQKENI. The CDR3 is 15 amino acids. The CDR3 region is CASSPGTALYNEQFF. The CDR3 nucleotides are TGTGCCAGCTCCCCCGGGACAGCACTGTACAATGAGCAGTTCTTC.

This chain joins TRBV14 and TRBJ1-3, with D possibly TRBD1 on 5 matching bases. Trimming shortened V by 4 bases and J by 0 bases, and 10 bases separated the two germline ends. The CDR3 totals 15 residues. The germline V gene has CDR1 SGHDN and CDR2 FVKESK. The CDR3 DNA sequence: TGTGCCAGCAGCCGGGGGGGACTCTCTGGAAACACCATATATTTT. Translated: CASSRGGLSGNTIYF.

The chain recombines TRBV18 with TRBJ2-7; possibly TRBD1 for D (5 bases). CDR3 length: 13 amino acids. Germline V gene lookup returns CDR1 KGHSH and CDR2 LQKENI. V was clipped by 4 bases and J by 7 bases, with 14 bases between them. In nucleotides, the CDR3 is TGTGCCAGCTCACAACGTCCGGACAATGAGCAGTACTTC. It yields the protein CASSQRPDNEQYF. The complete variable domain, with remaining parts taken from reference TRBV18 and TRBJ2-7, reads NAGVMQNPRHLVRRRGQEARLRCSPMKGHSHVYWYRQLPEEGLKFMVYLQKENIIDESGMPKERFSAEFPKEGPSILRIQQVVRGDSAAYFCASSQRPDNEQYFGPGTRLTVT.

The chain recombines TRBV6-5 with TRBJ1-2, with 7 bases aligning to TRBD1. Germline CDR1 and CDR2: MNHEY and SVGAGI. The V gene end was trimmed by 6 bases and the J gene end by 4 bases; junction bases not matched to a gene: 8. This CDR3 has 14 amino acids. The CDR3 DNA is TGTGCCAGCAGACCCGCCGCAGGGGGCTATGGCTACACCTTC. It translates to CASRPAAGGYGYTF.

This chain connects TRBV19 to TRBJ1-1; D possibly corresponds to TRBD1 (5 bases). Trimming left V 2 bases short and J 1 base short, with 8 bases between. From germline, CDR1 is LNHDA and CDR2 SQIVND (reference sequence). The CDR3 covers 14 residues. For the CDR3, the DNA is TGTGCCAGTAGTATAAAGGGGTCGAACACTGAAGCTTTCTTT. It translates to CASSIKGSNTEAFF.

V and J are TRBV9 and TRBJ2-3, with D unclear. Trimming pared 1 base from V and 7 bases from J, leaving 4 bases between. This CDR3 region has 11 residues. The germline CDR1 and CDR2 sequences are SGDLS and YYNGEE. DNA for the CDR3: TGTGCCAGCAGCGTAAAGAATACGCAGTATTTT. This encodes CASSVKNTQYF. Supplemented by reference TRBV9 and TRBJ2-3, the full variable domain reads DSGVTQTPKHLITATGQRVTLRCSPRSGDLSVYWYQQSLDQGLQFLIQYYNGEERAKGNILERFSAQQFPDLHSELNLSSLELGDSALYFCASSVKNTQYFGPGTRLTVL.

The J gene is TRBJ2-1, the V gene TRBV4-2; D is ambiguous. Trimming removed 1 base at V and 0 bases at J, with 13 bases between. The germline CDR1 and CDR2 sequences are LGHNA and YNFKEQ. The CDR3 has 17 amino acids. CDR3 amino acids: CASSQVWVSSSYNEQFF. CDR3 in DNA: TGTGCCAGCAGCCAAGTCTGGGTATCGAGCTCCTACAATGAGCAGTTCTTC.

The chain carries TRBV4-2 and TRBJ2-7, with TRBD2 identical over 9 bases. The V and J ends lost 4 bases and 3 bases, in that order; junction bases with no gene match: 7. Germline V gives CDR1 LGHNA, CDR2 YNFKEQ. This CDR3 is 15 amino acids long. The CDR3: CASSPPGTSFYEQYF. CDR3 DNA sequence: TGTGCCAGCAGCCCGCCCGGGACTAGCTTCTACGAGCAGTACTTC.

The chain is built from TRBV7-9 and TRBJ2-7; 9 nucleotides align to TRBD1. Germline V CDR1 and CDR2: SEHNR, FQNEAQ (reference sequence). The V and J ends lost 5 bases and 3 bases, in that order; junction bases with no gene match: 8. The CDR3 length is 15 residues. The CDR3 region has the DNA TGTGCCAGCAGCCCGATTGGGACAGGGAACTACGAGCAGTACTTC. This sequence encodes CASSPIGTGNYEQYF.

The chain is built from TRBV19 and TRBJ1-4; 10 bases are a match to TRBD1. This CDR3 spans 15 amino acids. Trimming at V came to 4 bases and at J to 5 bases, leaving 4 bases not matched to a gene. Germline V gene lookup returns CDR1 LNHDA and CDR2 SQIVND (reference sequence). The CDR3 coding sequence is TGTGCCAGTAGTAAACGGACAGGGGGGAATGAAAAACTGTTTTTT. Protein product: CASSKRTGGNEKLFF.

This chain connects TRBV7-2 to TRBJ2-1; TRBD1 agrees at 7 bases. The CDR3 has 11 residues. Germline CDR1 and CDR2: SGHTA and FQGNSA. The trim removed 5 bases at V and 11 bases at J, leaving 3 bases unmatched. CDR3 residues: CASSQQGKQFF. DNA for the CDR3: TGTGCCAGCAGCCAACAGGGGAAGCAGTTCTTC.

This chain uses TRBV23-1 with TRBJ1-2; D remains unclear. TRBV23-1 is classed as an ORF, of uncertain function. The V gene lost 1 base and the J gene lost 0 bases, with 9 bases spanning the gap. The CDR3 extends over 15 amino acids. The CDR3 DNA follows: TGCGCCAGCAGTCAATTCCGAGCGGCTAACTATGGCTACACCTTC. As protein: CASSQFRAANYGYTF.